The rows below give T cell receptor beta chains drawn from one sample of a study of blood T cell repertoires in COVID-19. Using immunoSEQ multiplex PCR, the repertoire was profiled, and TCRdb retains in-frame clones only, with some absent. The sample lists about 230,000 clones; 81% were seen once. The specimen sequenced was peripheral blood. The receptors stem from a woman older than 75 with acute or convalescent COVID-19. Both conserved end residues are part of each CDR3. A D gene is named only where the DNA matches it firmly. For some rows the clone size is stated as once, few or many, or as a class when expanded; others skip it.

>-|TRBV6-6|TRBJ2-3|TRBD2
TGTGCCAGCAGGCTAGTAGCGGGGATAGATACGCAGTATTTT
CASRLVAGIDTQYF
>few|TRBV3-1/TRBV3-2|TRBJ2-1|TRBD2
TGTGCCAGCAGCCAAGGCGGGACTAGCGAGTACAATGAGCAGTTCTTC
CASSQGGTSEYNEQFF
>-|TRBV5-5|TRBJ2-7|TRBD1
TGTGCCAGCAGCTTCTTGGGACAGGGGGGCTACGAGCAGTACTTC
CASSFLGQGGYEQYF
>-|TRBV18|TRBJ1-3|-
TGTGCCAGCTCACCACTCGGGGTCCGCGGAAACACCATATATTTT
CASSPLGVRGNTIYF
>-|TRBV18|TRBJ1-6|TRBD1
TGTGCCAGCTCACCCGACAGGGACCTTAATTCACCCCTCCACTTT
CASSPDRDLNSPLHF
>-|TRBV7-2|TRBJ1-1|TRBD1
TGTGCCAGCAGCGCGGGACAGGGTGTCTCGACGAACACTGAAGCTTTCTTT
CASSAGQGVSTNTEAFF
>many|TRBV7-9|TRBJ1-1|-
TGTGCCAGCAGCATGACAGGTTCGAACACTGAAGCTTTCTTT
CASSMTGSNTEAFF
>-|TRBV25-1|TRBJ1-1|TRBD1
TGTGCCAGCATAATGGGGGGACAGGGGGTCTCGGAAGCTTTCTTT
CASIMGGQGVSEAFF
>-|TRBV4-2|TRBJ2-1|TRBD2
TGTGCCAGCAGCCAAGAGTGGGGCGGGGGGGCCTACAATGAGCAGTTCTTC
CASSQEWGGGAYNEQFF
>-|TRBV5-8|TRBJ1-5|-
TGTGCCAGCAGCTTGGAAGTGAGCGGCAATCAGCCCCAGCATTTT
CASSLEVSGNQPQHF
>-|TRBV9|TRBJ1-3|TRBD1
TGTGCCAGCAGCGTTTCGACAGGGTTCTCTGGAAACACCATATATTTT
CASSVSTGFSGNTIYF
>-|TRBV18|TRBJ2-3|TRBD2
TGTGCCAGCTCACCACCGGACGTCGGGAGGAAGTATTTT
CASSPPDVGRKYF
>-|TRBV7-9|TRBJ1-1|-
TGTGCCAGCAGCTTTATAGGAGTGGCAAACACTGAAGCTTTCTTT
CASSFIGVANTEAFF
>-|TRBV5-1|TRBJ2-3|-
TGCGCCAGCAAACAAAAACAACAGGGCCCCACAGATACGCAGTATTTT
CASKQKQQGPTDTQYF
>-|TRBV5-4|TRBJ2-3|TRBD2
TGTGCCAGCAGTCAAGTAGCGGGGCTTAGCACAGATACGCAGTATTTT
CASSQVAGLSTDTQYF
>-|TRBV19|TRBJ2-5|-
TGTGCCAGTAGTATTTTCGGTCGCAGGGCTGGTGAGACCCAGTACTTC
CASSIFGRRAGETQYF
>few|TRBV6-5|TRBJ1-2|TRBD1
TGTGCCAGCGGAGTAGGGACAGGGGCTAACTATGGCTACACCTTC
CASGVGTGANYGYTF
>-|TRBV19|TRBJ2-7|TRBD1
TGTGCCAGTAGTCCAGTGAGGGGGCATGACGAGCAGTACTTC
CASSPVRGHDEQYF
>-|TRBV21-1|TRBJ2-7|-
TGTGCCAGCAGCAAAGAGGGGGAAAGGAAGGACAGGGGTGATGATGGATACGAGCAGTACTTC
CASSKEGERKDRGDDGYEQYF
>once|TRBV5-1|TRBJ2-1|TRBD1
TGCGCCAGCAGCTCCGGGACAGGCTCCTACAATGAGCAGTTCTTC
CASSSGTGSYNEQFF
>-|TRBV6-5|TRBJ2-5|-
TGTGCCAGCAGTCGCGACATAGGGGGGACCCAGTACTTC
CASSRDIGGTQYF
>-|TRBV10-1|TRBJ2-1|TRBD1
TGCGCCAGCAGTATGGACCTAAGGGGGTCGGGACAGGGCGCCTACAATGAGCAGTTCTTC
CASSMDLRGSGQGAYNEQFF
>-|TRBV24-1|TRBJ2-5|-
TGTGCCACCAGTGATCCCCAGACACAAGAGACCCAGTACTTC
CATSDPQTQETQYF
>once|TRBV10-3|TRBJ1-4|-
TGTGCCAGCCGAGGGACTAATGAAAAACTGTTTTTT
CASRGTNEKLFF
>-|TRBV9|TRBJ2-5|TRBD2
TGTGCCAGCAGCGTAGTGGCGGGAGTAGGGGAGACCCAGTACTTC
CASSVVAGVGETQYF
>few|TRBV6-5|TRBJ1-4|-
TGTGCCAGCAGTTTGGGACTGAGTAATGAAAAACTGTTTTTT
CASSLGLSNEKLFF
>once|TRBV5-1|TRBJ2-5|-
TGCGCCAGCAGCTTGGAAGGGGCAGGGATCCAAGAGACCCAGTACTTC
CASSLEGAGIQETQYF
>few|TRBV6-2/TRBV6-3|TRBJ1-2|-
TGTGCCAGCAGTTACCCCCAAAAGGGGTCAAACTATGGCTACACCTTC
CASSYPQKGSNYGYTF
>once|TRBV5-6|TRBJ2-1|TRBD2
TGTGCCAGCAGCTCGTCCGGGACTAGCAATGAGCAGTTCTTC
CASSSSGTSNEQFF
>-|TRBV27|TRBJ1-1|TRBD1
TGTGCCAGCAGTTTGAGGGGACAGGGAGGCTTCATCCTTACTAATGAAGCTTTCTTT
CASSLRGQGGFILTNEAFF
>-|TRBV30|TRBJ1-2|-
TGTGCCTGGCGGGGACCGGGGGAAGGTGGCTACACCTTC
CAWRGPGEGGYTF
>-|TRBV7-9|TRBJ1-1|-
TGTGCCAGCAGCTCTATCATATTGAACACTGAAGCTTTCTTT
CASSSIILNTEAFF
>once|TRBV7-2|TRBJ2-1|-
TGTGCCAGCAGCTTAGGACTAGTTGTCGATGAGCAGTTCTTC
CASSLGLVVDEQFF
>once|TRBV5-4|TRBJ2-3|TRBD2
TGTGCCAGCAGCTCGGGTGGGGGGGACACAGATACGCAGTATTTT
CASSSGGGDTDTQYF
>-|TRBV7-2|TRBJ2-1|TRBD2
TGTGCCAGCAGCCCCCGGGGTGTAGCGGGGGGACTCAATGAGCAGTTCTTC
CASSPRGVAGGLNEQFF
>-|TRBV6-1|TRBJ2-3|TRBD1
TGTGCCAGCAGTGAACGGGACAGTCTTTTGAGCACAGATACGCAGTATTTT
CASSERDSLLSTDTQYF
>-|TRBV6-5|TRBJ2-2|-
TGTGCCAGCAGGCCCCCGGGGGCCGGGGAGCTGTTTTTT
CASRPPGAGELFF
>once|TRBV27|TRBJ2-3|TRBD1
TGTGCCAGCAGTTTCCGGGGACAGCTACACACAGATACGCAGTATTTT
CASSFRGQLHTDTQYF
>-|TRBV29-1|TRBJ2-2|TRBD2
TGCAGCGCCCGTACTAGCGGGAGTAGGCCCGGGGAGCTGTTTTTT
CSARTSGSRPGELFF
>-|TRBV9|TRBJ1-6|TRBD1
TGTGCCAGCAGCCCTCGGGACAGGGGAAGTTCACCCCTCCACTTT
CASSPRDRGSSPLHF
>-|TRBV5-6|TRBJ2-7|TRBD1
TGTGCCAGCAGCTTCATCTTTGGGACAGGGGGCAACGAGCAGTACTTC
CASSFIFGTGGNEQYF
>-|TRBV4-1|TRBJ1-4|-
TGCGCCAGCAGCCGCCAAAGGGGGACTGAAAAACTGTTTTTT
CASSRQRGTEKLFF
>-|TRBV6-5|TRBJ1-3|-
TGTGCCAGCAGTACCCGACAGGTCTCTGGAAACACCATATATTTT
CASSTRQVSGNTIYF
>-|TRBV5-1|TRBJ1-1|TRBD1
TGCGCCAGCAGCTGGGTGGGACAGGGTAACACTGAAGCTTTCTTT
CASSWVGQGNTEAFF
>-|TRBV30|TRBJ1-1|TRBD1
TGTGCCTGGTCCGGGACAGGGAGCGTTGAAGCTTTCTTT
CAWSGTGSVEAFF
>-|TRBV5-1|TRBJ2-1|TRBD2
TGCGCCAGCAGCGACATCGGGGGGGCCCCTGGGGATGAGCAGTTCTTC
CASSDIGGAPGDEQFF
>-|TRBV3-1/TRBV3-2|TRBJ1-6|-
TGTGCCAGCAGCCTAAGGCAGGAAGCACCCCTCCACTTT
CASSLRQEAPLHF